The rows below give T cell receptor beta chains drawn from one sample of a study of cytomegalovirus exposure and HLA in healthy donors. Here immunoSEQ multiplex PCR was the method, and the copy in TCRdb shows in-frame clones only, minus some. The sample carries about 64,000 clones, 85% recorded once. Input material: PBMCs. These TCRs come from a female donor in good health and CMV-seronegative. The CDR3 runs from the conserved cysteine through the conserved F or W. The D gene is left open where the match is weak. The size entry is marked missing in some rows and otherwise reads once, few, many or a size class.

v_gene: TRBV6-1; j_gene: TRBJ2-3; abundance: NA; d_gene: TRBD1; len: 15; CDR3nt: TGTGCCAGCAGTAAGGGACAGGGTGGGGTGGATACGCAGTATTTT; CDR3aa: CASSKGQGGVDTQYF
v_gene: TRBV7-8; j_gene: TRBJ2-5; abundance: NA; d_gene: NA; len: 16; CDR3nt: TGTGCCAGCAGCTTCCTGGGGGGACCGTACCAAGAGACCCAGTACTTC; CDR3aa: CASSFLGGPYQETQYF
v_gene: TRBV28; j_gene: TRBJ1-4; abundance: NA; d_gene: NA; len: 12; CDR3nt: TGTGCCAGCAAACTAGGGGGTGAAAAACTGTTTTTT; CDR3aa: CASKLGGEKLFF
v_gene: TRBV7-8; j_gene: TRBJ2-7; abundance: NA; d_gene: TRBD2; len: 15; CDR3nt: TGTGCCAGCAGCTTAGATATAAGGACTAGCAGAGGGCAGTACTTC; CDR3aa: CASSLDIRTSRGQYF
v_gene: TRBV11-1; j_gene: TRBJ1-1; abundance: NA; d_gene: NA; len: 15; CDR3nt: TGTGCCAGCAGCTTAGTAGGGGCCCTCGCTCCTGAAGCTTTCTTT; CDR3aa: CASSLVGALAPEAFF
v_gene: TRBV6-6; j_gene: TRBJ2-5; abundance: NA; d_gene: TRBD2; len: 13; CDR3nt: TGTGCCACCCTAGCGGGAGAGCAAGAGACCCAGTACTTC; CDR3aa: CATLAGEQETQYF
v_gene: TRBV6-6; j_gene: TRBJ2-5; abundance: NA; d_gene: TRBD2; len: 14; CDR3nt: TGTGCCAGCAGCCGTGATGGACTAGCGGGGTCCCTTTACTTC; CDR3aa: CASSRDGLAGSLYF
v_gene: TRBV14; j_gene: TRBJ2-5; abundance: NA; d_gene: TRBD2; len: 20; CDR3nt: TGTGCCAGCAGCCCATACCCGACTAGCGGGAGGGCCCGACGTTTCGTGACCCAGTACTTC; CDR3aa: CASSPYPTSGRARRFVTQYF
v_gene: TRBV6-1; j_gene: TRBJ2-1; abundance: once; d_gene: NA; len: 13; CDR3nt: TGTGCCAGCAGGGCTAGCTCCTACAATGAGCAGTTCTTC; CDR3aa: CASRASSYNEQFF
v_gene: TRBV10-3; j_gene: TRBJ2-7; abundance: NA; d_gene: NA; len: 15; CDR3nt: TGTGCCATCAGTTGGAAGGACAGAGGAACCTACGAGCAGTACTTC; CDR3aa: CAISWKDRGTYEQYF
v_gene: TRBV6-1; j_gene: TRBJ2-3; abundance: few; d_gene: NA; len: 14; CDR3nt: TGTGCCAGCAGGATAGGACAGACCACAGATACGCAGTATTTT; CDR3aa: CASRIGQTTDTQYF
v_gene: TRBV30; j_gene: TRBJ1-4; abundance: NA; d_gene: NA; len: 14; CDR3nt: TGTGCCTGGAGTGGAGTAGGCGGTGAGGAAAAACTGTTTTTT; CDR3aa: CAWSGVGGEEKLFF
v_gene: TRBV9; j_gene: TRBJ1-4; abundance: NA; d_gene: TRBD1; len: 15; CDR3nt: TGTGCCAGCACCCCCCAGGGGGCAACTAATGAAAAACTGTTTTTT; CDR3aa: CASTPQGATNEKLFF
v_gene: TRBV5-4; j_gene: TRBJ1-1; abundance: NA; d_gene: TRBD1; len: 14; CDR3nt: TGTGCCAGCAGCGGAGACAGGGGGGCCCCTGAAGCTTTCTTT; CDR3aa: CASSGDRGAPEAFF
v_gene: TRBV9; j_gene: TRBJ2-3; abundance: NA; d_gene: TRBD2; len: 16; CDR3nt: TGTGCCAGCAGCGTAGGCGGGGGGGCCTGGACAGATACGCAGTATTTT; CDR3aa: CASSVGGGAWTDTQYF
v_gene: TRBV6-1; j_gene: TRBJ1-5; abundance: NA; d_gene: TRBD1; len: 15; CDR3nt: TGTGCCAGCAAGCCCGGACAGGGCCCCAATCAGCCCCAGCATTTT; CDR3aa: CASKPGQGPNQPQHF
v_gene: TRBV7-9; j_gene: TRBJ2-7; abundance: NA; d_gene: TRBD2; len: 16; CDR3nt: TGTTCCAGCAGCTCGTGGACTAGCGGGCGAGCCTACGAGCAGTACTTC; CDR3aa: CSSSSWTSGRAYEQYF
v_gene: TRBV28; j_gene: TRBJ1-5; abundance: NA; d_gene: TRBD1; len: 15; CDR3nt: TGTGCCAGCAGCACCGGGACAGGGGTTCGGCAGCCCCAGCATTTT; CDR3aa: CASSTGTGVRQPQHF
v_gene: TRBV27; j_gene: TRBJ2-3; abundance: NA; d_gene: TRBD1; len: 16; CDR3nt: TGTGCCAGCAGTCCCCCGACAGGGGGAGCGGCAGATACGCAGTATTTT; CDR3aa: CASSPPTGGAADTQYF
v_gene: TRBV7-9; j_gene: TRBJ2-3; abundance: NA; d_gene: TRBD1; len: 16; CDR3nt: TGTGCCAGCAGCCCTGGGACAGGGGAAGGCACAGATACGCAGTATTTT; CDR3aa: CASSPGTGEGTDTQYF
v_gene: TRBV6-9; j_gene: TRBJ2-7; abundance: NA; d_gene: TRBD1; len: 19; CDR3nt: TGTGCCAGCAGTTATTCGATTTATCCCTGGACAGGGGGCTCCTACGAGCAGTACTTC; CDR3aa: CASSYSIYPWTGGSYEQYF
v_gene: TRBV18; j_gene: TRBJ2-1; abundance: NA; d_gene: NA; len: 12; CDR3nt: TGTGCCAGCTCACCACCGGAAGGGAGCGAGTTCTTC; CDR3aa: CASSPPEGSEFF